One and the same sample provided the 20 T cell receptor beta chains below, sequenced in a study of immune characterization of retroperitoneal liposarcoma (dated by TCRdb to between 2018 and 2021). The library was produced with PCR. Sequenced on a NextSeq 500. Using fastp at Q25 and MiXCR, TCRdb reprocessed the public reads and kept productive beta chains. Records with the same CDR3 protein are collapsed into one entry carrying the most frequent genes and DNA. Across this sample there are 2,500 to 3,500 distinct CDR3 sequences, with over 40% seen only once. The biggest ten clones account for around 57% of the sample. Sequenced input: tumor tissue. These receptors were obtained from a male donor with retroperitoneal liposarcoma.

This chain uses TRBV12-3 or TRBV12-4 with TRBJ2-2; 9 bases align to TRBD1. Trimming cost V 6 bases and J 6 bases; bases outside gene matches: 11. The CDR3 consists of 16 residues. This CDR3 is CASRAFGQGSPGELFF. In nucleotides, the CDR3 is TGTGCCAGCAGGGCCTTTGGACAGGGGTCCCCCGGGGAGCTGTTTTTT.

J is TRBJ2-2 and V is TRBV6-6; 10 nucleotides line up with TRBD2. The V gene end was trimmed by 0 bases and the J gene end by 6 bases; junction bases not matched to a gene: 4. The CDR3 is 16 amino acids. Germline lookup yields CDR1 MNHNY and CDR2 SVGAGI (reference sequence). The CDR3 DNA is TGTGCCAGCAGTTACTCGAACCTAGCGGGAGCCGGGGAGCTGTTTTTT. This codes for CASSYSNLAGAGELFF.

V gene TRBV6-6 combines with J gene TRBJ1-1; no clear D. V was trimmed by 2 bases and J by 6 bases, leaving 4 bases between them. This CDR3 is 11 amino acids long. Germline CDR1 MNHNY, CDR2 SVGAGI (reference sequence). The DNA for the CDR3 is TGTGCCAGCAGTTACGGCTCTGAAGCTTTCTTT. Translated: CASSYGSEAFF.

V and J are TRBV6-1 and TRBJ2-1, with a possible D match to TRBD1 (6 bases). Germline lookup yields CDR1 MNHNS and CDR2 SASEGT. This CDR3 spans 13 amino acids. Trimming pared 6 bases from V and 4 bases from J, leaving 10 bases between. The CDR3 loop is CASSRDNYNEQFF. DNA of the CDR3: TGTGCCAGCAGCCGGGACAATTACAATGAGCAGTTCTTC.

The CDR3 DNA is TGTGCCAGCAGTTTAGGAGGGGGGGCGGGCGGCTACACCTTC. This sequence encodes CASSLGGGAGGYTF. The chain is built from TRBV12-3 or TRBV12-4 and TRBJ1-2; possible D gene TRBD1, 6 bases. The CDR3 has 14 amino acids. The V end was cut by 1 base, the J end by 8 bases, with 14 bases between.

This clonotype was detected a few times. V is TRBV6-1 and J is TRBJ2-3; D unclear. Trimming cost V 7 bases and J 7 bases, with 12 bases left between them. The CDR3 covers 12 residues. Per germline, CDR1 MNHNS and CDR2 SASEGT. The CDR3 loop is CASKALGNTQYF. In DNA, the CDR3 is TGTGCCAGCAAGGCTCTAGGGAATACGCAGTATTTT.

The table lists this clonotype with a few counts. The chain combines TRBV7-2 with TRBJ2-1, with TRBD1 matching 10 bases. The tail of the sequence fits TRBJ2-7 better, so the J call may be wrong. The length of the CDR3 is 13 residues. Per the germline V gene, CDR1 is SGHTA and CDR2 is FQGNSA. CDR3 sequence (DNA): TGTGCCAGCAGCTCTGGGACAGGGGACGAGCAGTACTTC. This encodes CASSSGTGDEQYF.

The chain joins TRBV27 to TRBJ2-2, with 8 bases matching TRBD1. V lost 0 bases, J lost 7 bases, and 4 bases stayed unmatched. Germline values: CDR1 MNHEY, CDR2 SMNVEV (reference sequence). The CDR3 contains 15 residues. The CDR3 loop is CASSLSTGVGGELFF. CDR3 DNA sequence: TGTGCCAGCAGTTTATCGACAGGGGTTGGCGGGGAGCTGTTTTTT.

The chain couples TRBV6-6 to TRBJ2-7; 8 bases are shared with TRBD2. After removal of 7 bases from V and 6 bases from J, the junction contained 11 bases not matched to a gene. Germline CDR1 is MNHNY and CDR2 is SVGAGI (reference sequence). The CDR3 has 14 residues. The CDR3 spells CASTSRAGDSEQYF. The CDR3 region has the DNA TGTGCCAGCACCTCCCGAGCGGGAGATTCCGAGCAGTACTTC.

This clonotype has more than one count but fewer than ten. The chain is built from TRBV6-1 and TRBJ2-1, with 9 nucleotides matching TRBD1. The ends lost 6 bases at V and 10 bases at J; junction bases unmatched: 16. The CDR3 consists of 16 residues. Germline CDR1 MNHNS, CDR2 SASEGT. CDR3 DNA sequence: TGTGCCAGCAGGAGGGGGACAGGGCCGTCTCAATTCGAGCAGTTCTTC. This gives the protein CASRRGTGPSQFEQFF.

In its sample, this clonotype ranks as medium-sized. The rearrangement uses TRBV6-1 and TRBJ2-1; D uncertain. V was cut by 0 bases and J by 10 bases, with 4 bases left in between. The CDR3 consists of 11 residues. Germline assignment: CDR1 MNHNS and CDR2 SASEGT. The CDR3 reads CASSEAGEQFF. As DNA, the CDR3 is TGTGCCAGCAGTGAAGCAGGGGAGCAGTTCTTC.

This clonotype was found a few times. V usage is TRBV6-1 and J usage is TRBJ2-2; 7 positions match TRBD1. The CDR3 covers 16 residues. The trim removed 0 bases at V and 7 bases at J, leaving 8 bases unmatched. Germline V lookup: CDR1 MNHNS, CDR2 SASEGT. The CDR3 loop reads CASSEAVDRAYGELFF. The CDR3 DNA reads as TGTGCCAGCAGTGAAGCGGTCGACAGGGCGTACGGGGAGCTGTTTTTT.

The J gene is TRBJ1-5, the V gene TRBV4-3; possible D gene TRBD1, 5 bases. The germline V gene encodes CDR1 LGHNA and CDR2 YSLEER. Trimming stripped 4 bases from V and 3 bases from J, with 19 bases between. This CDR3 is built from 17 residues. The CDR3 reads CASSRTGRGATNQPQHF. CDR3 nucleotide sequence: TGCGCCAGCAGCCGAACCGGAAGGGGAGCCACCAATCAGCCCCAGCATTTT.

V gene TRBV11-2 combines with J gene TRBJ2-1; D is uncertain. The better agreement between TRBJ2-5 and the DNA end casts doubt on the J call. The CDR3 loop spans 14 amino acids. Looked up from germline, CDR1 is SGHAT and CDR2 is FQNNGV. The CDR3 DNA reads TGTGCCAGCAGCCCTGGACGTGATCTCGAGACCCAGTACTTC. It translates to CASSPGRDLETQYF.

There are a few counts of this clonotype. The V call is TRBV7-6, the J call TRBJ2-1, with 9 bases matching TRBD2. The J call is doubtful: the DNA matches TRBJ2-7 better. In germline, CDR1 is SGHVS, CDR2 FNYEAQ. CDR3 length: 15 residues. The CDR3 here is CASSLVWREGNEQYF. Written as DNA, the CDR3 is TGTGCCAGCAGCTTAGTATGGCGGGAGGGGAATGAGCAGTACTTC.

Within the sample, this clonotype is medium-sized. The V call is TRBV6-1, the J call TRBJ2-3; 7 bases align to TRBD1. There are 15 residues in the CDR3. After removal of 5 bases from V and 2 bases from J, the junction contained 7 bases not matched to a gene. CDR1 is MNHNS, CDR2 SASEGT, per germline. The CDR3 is CASSFTGQITDTQYF. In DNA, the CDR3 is TGTGCCAGCAGTTTCACGGGACAGATCACAGATACGCAGTATTTT.

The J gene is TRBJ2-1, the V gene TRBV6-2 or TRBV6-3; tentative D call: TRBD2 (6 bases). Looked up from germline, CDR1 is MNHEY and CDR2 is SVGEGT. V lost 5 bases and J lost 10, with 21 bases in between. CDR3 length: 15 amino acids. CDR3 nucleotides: TGTGCCAGCAGTCAAACGGGACTGGAGGACTACGAGCAGTTCTTC. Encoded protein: CASSQTGLEDYEQFF.

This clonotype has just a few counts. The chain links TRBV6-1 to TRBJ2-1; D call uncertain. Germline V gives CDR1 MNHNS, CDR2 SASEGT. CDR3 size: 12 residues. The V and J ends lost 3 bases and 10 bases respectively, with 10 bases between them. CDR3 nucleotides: TGTGCCAGCAGTGACCGGGTGGGAGAGCAGTTCTTC. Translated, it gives CASSDRVGEQFF.

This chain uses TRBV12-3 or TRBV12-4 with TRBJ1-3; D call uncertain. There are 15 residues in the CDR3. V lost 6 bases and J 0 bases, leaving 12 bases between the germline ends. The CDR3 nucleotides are TGTGCCAGCAGCCCGAGATACTACTCTGGAAACACCATATATTTT. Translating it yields CASSPRYYSGNTIYF.

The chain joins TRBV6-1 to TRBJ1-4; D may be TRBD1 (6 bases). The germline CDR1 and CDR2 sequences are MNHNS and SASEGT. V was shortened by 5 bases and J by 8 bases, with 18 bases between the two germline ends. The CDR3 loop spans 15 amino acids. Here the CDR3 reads CASSSVTGTSEKLFF. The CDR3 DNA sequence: TGTGCCAGCAGTAGCGTGACAGGCACCTCGGAAAAACTGTTTTTT.